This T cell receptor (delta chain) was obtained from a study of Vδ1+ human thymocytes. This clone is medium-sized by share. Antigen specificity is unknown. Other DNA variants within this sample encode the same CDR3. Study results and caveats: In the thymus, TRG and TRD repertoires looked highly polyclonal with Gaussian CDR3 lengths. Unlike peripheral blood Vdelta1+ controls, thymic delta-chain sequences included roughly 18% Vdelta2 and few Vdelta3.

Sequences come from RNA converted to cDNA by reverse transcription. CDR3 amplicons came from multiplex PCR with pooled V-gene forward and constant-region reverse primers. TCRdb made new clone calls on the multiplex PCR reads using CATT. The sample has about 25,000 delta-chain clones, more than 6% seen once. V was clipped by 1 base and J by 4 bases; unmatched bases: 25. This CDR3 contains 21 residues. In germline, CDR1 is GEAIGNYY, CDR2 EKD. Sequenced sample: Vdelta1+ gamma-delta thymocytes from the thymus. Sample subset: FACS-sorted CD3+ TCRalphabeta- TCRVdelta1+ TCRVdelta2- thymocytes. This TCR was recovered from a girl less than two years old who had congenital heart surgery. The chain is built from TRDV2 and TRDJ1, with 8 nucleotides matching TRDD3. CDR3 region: CACDTYPSSFILYWGDDKLIF. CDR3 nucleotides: TGTGCCTGTGACACATACCCATCATCGTTCATCCTGTACTGGGGGGACGATAAACTCATCTTT.